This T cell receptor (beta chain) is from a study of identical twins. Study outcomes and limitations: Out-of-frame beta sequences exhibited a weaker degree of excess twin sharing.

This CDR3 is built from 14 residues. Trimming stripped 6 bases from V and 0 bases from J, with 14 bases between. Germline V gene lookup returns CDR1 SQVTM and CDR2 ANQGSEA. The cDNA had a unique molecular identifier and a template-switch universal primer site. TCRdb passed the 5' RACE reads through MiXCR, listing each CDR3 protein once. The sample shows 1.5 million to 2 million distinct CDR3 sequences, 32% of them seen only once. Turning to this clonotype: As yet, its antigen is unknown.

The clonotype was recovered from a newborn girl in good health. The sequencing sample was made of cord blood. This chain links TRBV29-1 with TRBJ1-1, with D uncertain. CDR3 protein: CSVTSYNVNTEAFF. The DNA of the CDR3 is TGCAGCGTCACCTCTTACAACGTGAACACTGAAGCTTTCTTT.